The rows below give T cell receptor beta chains drawn from one sample of a study of T cell changes during pregnancy in multiple sclerosis. Some clones are missing from TCRdb's copy, which holds only in-frame ones; the method was immunoSEQ multiplex PCR. The sample has about 60,000 clones; about 90% are singletons. Source: CD4+ T cells from peripheral blood mononuclear cells, taken after pregnancy. The receptors here all came from a female donor in good health, enrolled as a control in a pregnancy study. Both conserved end residues are part of each CDR3. D genes are given only for firm matches. Expanded clones are given a class, and other clones once, few, many or no size at all.

d_call: NA; clone_size: NA; v_call: TRBV4-1; j_call: TRBJ2-3; cdr3_aa: CASSHGDTSTDTQYF; cdr3_nt: TGCGCCAGCAGCCATGGGGACACTTCCACAGATACGCAGTATTTT
d_call: NA; clone_size: NA; v_call: TRBV5-8; j_call: TRBJ2-7; cdr3_aa: CASKGWGPYEQYF; cdr3_nt: TGTGCCAGCAAAGGTTGGGGCCCCTACGAGCAGTACTTC
d_call: NA; clone_size: NA; v_call: TRBV6-1; j_call: TRBJ1-1; cdr3_aa: CASSEQGGMNTEAFF; cdr3_nt: TGTGCCAGCAGTGAACAGGGAGGAATGAACACTGAAGCTTTCTTT
d_call: NA; clone_size: NA; v_call: TRBV7-2; j_call: TRBJ2-7; cdr3_aa: CASSLARSYEQYF; cdr3_nt: TGTGCCAGCAGCTTAGCCAGATCCTACGAGCAGTACTTC
d_call: NA; clone_size: NA; v_call: TRBV19; j_call: TRBJ1-5; cdr3_aa: CASRNGLVQPQHF; cdr3_nt: TGTGCCAGCAGGAATGGGTTGGTTCAGCCCCAGCATTTT
d_call: TRBD1; clone_size: NA; v_call: TRBV6-4; j_call: TRBJ1-1; cdr3_aa: CASSVQGGPNTEAFF; cdr3_nt: TGTGCCAGCAGTGTGCAGGGGGGCCCGAACACTGAAGCTTTCTTT
d_call: NA; clone_size: NA; v_call: TRBV19; j_call: TRBJ1-4; cdr3_aa: CASSIAKRHNEKLFF; cdr3_nt: TGTGCCAGTAGTATAGCGAAACGACATAATGAAAAACTGTTTTTT
d_call: NA; clone_size: NA; v_call: TRBV12-2; j_call: TRBJ1-5; cdr3_aa: CASRPYCTDRSNQPQHF; cdr3_nt: TGTGCAAGTCGCCCTTATTGCACGGACAGATCCAATCAGCCCCAGCATTTT
d_call: NA; clone_size: NA; v_call: TRBV19; j_call: TRBJ1-2; cdr3_aa: CASSMPARADYGYTF; cdr3_nt: TGTGCCAGTAGTATGCCCGCGCGGGCGGACTATGGCTACACCTTC
d_call: TRBD1; clone_size: NA; v_call: TRBV5-1; j_call: TRBJ1-6; cdr3_aa: CASSLGGQGNRSPLHF; cdr3_nt: TGCGCCAGCAGCTTGGGGGGACAGGGTAACCGCTCACCCCTCCACTTT
d_call: NA; clone_size: once; v_call: TRBV15; j_call: TRBJ1-2; cdr3_aa: CATSRPGGINYGYTF; cdr3_nt: TGTGCCACCAGCAGGCCTGGAGGTATAAACTATGGCTACACCTTC
d_call: TRBD1; clone_size: medium-sized; v_call: TRBV5-4; j_call: TRBJ1-6; cdr3_aa: CASSVDRASNSPLHF; cdr3_nt: TGTGCCAGCAGCGTTGACAGGGCCTCTAATTCACCCCTCCACTTT
d_call: TRBD1; clone_size: NA; v_call: TRBV30; j_call: TRBJ2-3; cdr3_aa: CAWSPGQGATDTQYF; cdr3_nt: TGTGCCTGGAGCCCGGGACAGGGGGCAACAGATACGCAGTATTTT
d_call: NA; clone_size: NA; v_call: TRBV7-9; j_call: TRBJ1-4; cdr3_aa: CASSSDGRGGEKLFF; cdr3_nt: TGTGCCAGCAGCAGTGATGGTAGGGGTGGGGAAAAACTGTTTTTT
d_call: NA; clone_size: NA; v_call: TRBV5-1; j_call: TRBJ1-4; cdr3_aa: CASIYEKLFF; cdr3_nt: TGCGCCAGTATTTATGAAAAACTGTTTTTT
d_call: NA; clone_size: NA; v_call: TRBV5-1; j_call: TRBJ1-6; cdr3_aa: CASSWGGAGGAPLHF; cdr3_nt: TGCGCCAGCAGCTGGGGGGGGGCCGGTGGGGCACCCCTCCACTTT
d_call: NA; clone_size: NA; v_call: TRBV5-8; j_call: TRBJ1-4; cdr3_aa: CASSLARGYYGKLFF; cdr3_nt: TGTGCCAGCAGCTTGGCTAGGGGTTATTATGGAAAACTGTTTTTT
d_call: NA; clone_size: few; v_call: TRBV7-8; j_call: TRBJ1-1; cdr3_aa: CASSQTELNTEAFF; cdr3_nt: TGTGCCAGCAGCCAGACAGAGTTGAACACTGAAGCTTTCTTT
d_call: NA; clone_size: NA; v_call: TRBV4-3; j_call: TRBJ1-3; cdr3_aa: CASSQDTPHSLGNTIYF; cdr3_nt: TGCGCCAGCAGCCAAGATACCCCGCACAGTCTTGGAAACACCATATATTTT
d_call: TRBD2; clone_size: NA; v_call: TRBV7-2; j_call: TRBJ2-1; cdr3_aa: CASSLGLAGDNEQFF; cdr3_nt: TGTGCCAGCAGCTTAGGACTAGCGGGGGACAATGAGCAGTTCTTC
d_call: TRBD1; clone_size: once; v_call: TRBV27; j_call: TRBJ1-1; cdr3_aa: CASTDFQGVEAFF; cdr3_nt: TGTGCCAGCACTGATTTTCAGGGGGTAGAAGCTTTCTTT
d_call: TRBD1; clone_size: NA; v_call: TRBV5-8; j_call: TRBJ1-5; cdr3_aa: CASSADRGRFNQPQHF; cdr3_nt: TGTGCCAGCAGCGCTGACAGGGGGCGGTTCAATCAGCCCCAGCATTTT
d_call: NA; clone_size: NA; v_call: TRBV19; j_call: TRBJ1-1; cdr3_aa: CASSFQTTTEAFF; cdr3_nt: TGTGCCAGTAGTTTCCAGACAACCACTGAAGCTTTCTTT
d_call: NA; clone_size: once; v_call: TRBV5-6; j_call: TRBJ2-7; cdr3_aa: CASSRQSYEQYF; cdr3_nt: TGTGCCAGCAGCAGACAGTCCTACGAGCAGTACTTC
d_call: TRBD1; clone_size: NA; v_call: TRBV6-1; j_call: TRBJ1-2; cdr3_aa: CASKTGDYGYTF; cdr3_nt: TGTGCCAGCAAGACAGGGGACTATGGCTACACCTTC
d_call: TRBD1; clone_size: NA; v_call: TRBV7-9; j_call: TRBJ2-5; cdr3_aa: CASSWDSLGQETQYF; cdr3_nt: TGTGCCAGCAGCTGGGACAGCTTAGGCCAAGAGACCCAGTACTTC
d_call: TRBD1; clone_size: NA; v_call: TRBV11-3; j_call: TRBJ1-2; cdr3_aa: CASSNPGTVYGYTF; cdr3_nt: TGTGCCAGCAGCAACCCGGGGACAGTCTATGGCTACACCTTC
d_call: TRBD2; clone_size: NA; v_call: TRBV7-2; j_call: TRBJ2-1; cdr3_aa: CASSFRFSGGRWNEQFF; cdr3_nt: TGTGCCAGCAGCTTCAGATTTAGCGGGGGGCGCTGGAATGAGCAGTTCTTC
d_call: NA; clone_size: NA; v_call: TRBV7-7; j_call: TRBJ2-1; cdr3_aa: CASSPGGRNEQFF; cdr3_nt: TGTGCTAGCAGTCCAGGGGGGAGGAATGAGCAGTTCTTC
d_call: TRBD1; clone_size: NA; v_call: TRBV5-4; j_call: TRBJ1-5; cdr3_aa: CASSPDRGGDQPQHF; cdr3_nt: TGTGCCAGCAGCCCGGACAGGGGGGGAGATCAGCCCCAGCATTTT
d_call: NA; clone_size: NA; v_call: TRBV2; j_call: TRBJ1-2; cdr3_aa: CATAAGVEYGYTF; cdr3_nt: TGTGCCACCGCAGCCGGGGTTGAGTATGGCTACACCTTC
d_call: NA; clone_size: NA; v_call: TRBV9; j_call: TRBJ1-3; cdr3_aa: CASSVGLGGNTIYF; cdr3_nt: TGTGCCAGCAGCGTAGGCCTGGGCGGAAACACCATATATTTT
d_call: NA; clone_size: NA; v_call: TRBV5-6; j_call: TRBJ1-2; cdr3_aa: CASSLAAGSGYTF; cdr3_nt: TGTGCCAGCAGCTTGGCCGCAGGGTCTGGCTACACCTTC
d_call: NA; clone_size: once; v_call: TRBV5-6; j_call: TRBJ2-5; cdr3_aa: CASTAVSVETQYF; cdr3_nt: TGTGCCAGCACCGCCGTGTCAGTGGAGACCCAGTACTTC
d_call: TRBD1; clone_size: NA; v_call: TRBV27; j_call: TRBJ2-2; cdr3_aa: CASSLFVDRGPGELFF; cdr3_nt: TGTGCCAGCAGTTTATTCGTCGACAGGGGGCCCGGGGAGCTGTTTTTT
d_call: NA; clone_size: NA; v_call: TRBV7-3; j_call: TRBJ2-1; cdr3_aa: CASSSTGSGNEQFF; cdr3_nt: TGTGCCAGCAGCTCAACAGGGTCGGGGAATGAGCAGTTCTTC
d_call: TRBD2; clone_size: NA; v_call: TRBV4-3; j_call: TRBJ2-1; cdr3_aa: CASSQGYGGGAYNEQFF; cdr3_nt: TGCGCCAGCAGCCAAGGTTACGGGGGGGGAGCCTACAATGAGCAGTTCTTC
d_call: NA; clone_size: NA; v_call: TRBV7-9; j_call: TRBJ2-3; cdr3_aa: CASSSLTGPGTDTQYF; cdr3_nt: TGTGCCAGCAGCTCGCTCACAGGGCCCGGCACAGATACGCAGTATTTT
d_call: NA; clone_size: NA; v_call: TRBV6-5; j_call: TRBJ1-3; cdr3_aa: CAATGGSGNTIYF; cdr3_nt: TGTGCCGCCACCGGGGGATCTGGAAACACCATATATTTT
d_call: NA; clone_size: NA; v_call: TRBV7-9; j_call: TRBJ1-5; cdr3_aa: CVSSLFPDQPQHF; cdr3_nt: TGTGTCAGCAGCTTATTCCCGGATCAGCCCCAGCATTTT
d_call: TRBD2; clone_size: NA; v_call: TRBV30; j_call: TRBJ2-5; cdr3_aa: CAWSGSGGAWETQYF; cdr3_nt: TGTGCCTGGAGTGGTAGCGGGGGGGCTTGGGAGACCCAGTACTTC
d_call: NA; clone_size: NA; v_call: TRBV10-3; j_call: TRBJ2-6; cdr3_aa: CAISEARSGANVLTF; cdr3_nt: TGTGCCATCAGTGAAGCCCGGTCCGGGGCCAACGTCCTGACTTTC